This T cell receptor beta chain was retrieved from a study of cytomegalovirus exposure and HLA in healthy donors. For the study at large: The roughly 700 first-cohort repertoires shared a platform with the approximately 130 validation repertoires, as reported in a later analysis.

This CDR3 has 16 residues. The germline gives CDR1 SGHDT, CDR2 YYEEEE. The J segment lost 2 bases and the V segment lost 2 bases, leaving 6 bases of the junction unmatched. Broader study findings: Under in vitro conditions, three CMV-associated chains were confirmed as specific for CMV antigens. The classifier reportedly diagnosed cytomegalovirus status with high sensitivity and specificity.

The donors were part of the validation cohort of 120 subjects. That cohort was separate from the first cohort, which comprised 550 to 750 subjects. The assay was immunoSEQ multiplex PCR, and TCRdb's table has in-frame clones only and misses some. The data hold approximately 260,000 clones, with about 90% observed a single time. This clone has only a few counts. Its specificity is not known. Source material: PBMCs. The sequence derives from a woman in her twenties or thirties in good health and CMV-seropositive. This rearrangement joins TRBV5-6 to TRBJ2-5; 10 nucleotides align to TRBD1. The CDR3 here is CASSFMTGGPQETQYF. CDR3 nucleotides: TGTGCCAGCAGCTTCATGACAGGGGGCCCACAAGAGACCCAGTACTTC.